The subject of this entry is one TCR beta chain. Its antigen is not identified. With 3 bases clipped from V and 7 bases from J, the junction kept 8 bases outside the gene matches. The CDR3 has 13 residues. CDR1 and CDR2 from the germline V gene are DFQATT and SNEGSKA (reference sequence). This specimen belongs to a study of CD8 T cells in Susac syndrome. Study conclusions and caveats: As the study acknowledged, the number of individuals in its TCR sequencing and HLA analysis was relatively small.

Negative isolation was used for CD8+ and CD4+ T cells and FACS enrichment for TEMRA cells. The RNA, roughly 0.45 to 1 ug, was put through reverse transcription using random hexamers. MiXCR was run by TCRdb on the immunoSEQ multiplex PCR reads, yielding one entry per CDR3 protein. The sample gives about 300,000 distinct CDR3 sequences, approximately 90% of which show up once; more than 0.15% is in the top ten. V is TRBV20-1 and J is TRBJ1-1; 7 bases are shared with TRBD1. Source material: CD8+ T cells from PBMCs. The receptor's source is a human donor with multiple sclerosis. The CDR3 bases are TGCAGTGCTAGGCTAGGGGGCGGTGGTGAAGCTTTCTTT. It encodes CSARLGGGGEAFF.